This TCR beta chain appears in the sequencing data of a study of a mutant IDH1 vaccine in newly diagnosed glioma. Study overall: Visit timing is recorded as week 35 for V12 and week 47 for V13. Overall study results and limits: Most patients, approximately 92%, showed vaccine-induced immune responses. Changes in the top peripheral T cell clonotypes seemingly had no bearing on pseudoprogression.

In the case of this clone: The antigen is not known.

Using immunoSEQ multiplex PCR, the repertoire was profiled, and TCRdb retains in-frame clones only, with some absent. The data contain about 33,000 clones, about 80% of them singletons. The CDR3 is made up of 15 amino acids. Trimming took 8 bases from V and 2 from J, leaving 17 bases between them. The V gene's germline CDR1 is PRHDT and CDR2 FYEKMQ (reference sequence). Time point denoted: week 35, safety follow-up. All doses held 300 ug of mutant IDH1 20-mer peptide, with topical imiquimod. All eight of the vaccinations patients received fell in weeks 1, 3, 5, 7, 11, 15, 19 and 23. The chain joins TRBV13 to TRBJ2-3; maybe TRBD2 (6 bases). This receptor was obtained from a man in his forties with glioma. Some clones in this sample may be carry-over from other donors' samples. The source material was PBMCs, sampled from a glioma patient whose treatment included an IDH1 peptide vaccine. The CDR3: CASDSAGRNTDTQYF. The CDR3 DNA reads TGTGCCAGCGACTCAGCGGGTCGTAACACAGATACGCAGTATTTT. Together with reference TRBV13 and TRBJ2-3, the CDR3 gives the full variable domain: AAGVIQSPRHLIKEKRETATLKCYPIPRHDTVYWYQQGPGQDPQFLISFYEKMQSDKGSIPDRFSAQQFSDYHSELNMSSLELGDSALYFCASDSAGRNTDTQYFGPGTRLTVL.